A single sample is the source of the 2 T cell receptor beta chains below, sequenced in a study of blood T cell repertoires in COVID-19. The protocol was immunoSEQ multiplex PCR, while the TCRdb copy is restricted to in-frame clones and leaves out a portion. The sample consists of 100,000 or so clones, roughly 86% of them appearing once. Source material: peripheral blood. These TCRs come from a woman aged 55-69 years in a cohort sampled during active or convalescent COVID-19.

This clone was counted once. The chain joins TRBV19 to TRBJ1-1; the D is unclear. Germline V lookup: CDR1 LNHDA, CDR2 SQIVND (reference sequence). CDR3 length: 16 amino acids. The V gene lost 6 bases and the J gene lost 4 bases, with 21 bases spanning the gap. The CDR3 is CASRGRPVEGVTEAFF. The CDR3 DNA sequence: TGTGCCAGTAGAGGGCGCCCAGTTGAGGGTGTCACTGAAGCTTTCTTT.

This clone was seen only once. V gene TRBV11-2 combines with J gene TRBJ2-3; the D is unclear. The CDR3 has 12 residues. Looked up from germline, CDR1 is SGHAT and CDR2 is FQNNGV. The ends were cut back, 4 bases at V and 6 bases at J, with 8 bases in the middle. As DNA, the CDR3 is TGTGCCAGCAGCTATAGTTCCGATACGCAGTATTTT. Its translation: CASSYSSDTQYF.